This T cell receptor (beta chain) came from a study of shared clonotypes between healthy human individuals (dated by TCRdb to 2018 to 2020). As for the study more broadly: The cohort comprised a couple of women and a few men aged 18 to 49 years. For each donor, CD4 naive and CD4 memory were each given three plates, CD8 naive was given two plates, and CD8 memory was given one plate. Blood TCR repertoires of five healthy adults were deeply sequenced to estimate repertoire size and the extent of clonotype sharing between individuals. To increase sequencing depth and limit assay-specific biases, TCR repertoire library preparation and sequencing were carried out by different laboratories using diverse techniques. Per donor, leukapheresis produced somewhere between about 0.94 and 9.5 billion PBMCs. Results the study describes overall, beyond this receptor: Sampling was restricted to blood, and TCR repertoires in tissue are likely to differ from TCR repertoires in blood. The small number of donors limited the genetic and exposure-history diversity represented. Pairwise subsampling indicated that sequencing depth was expected to affect the degree of clonotype sharing among donors. Higher generation probabilities were observed for clonotypes shared by all four sorted-subset donors than for non-shared clonotypes. Rarefaction of sorted-subset datasets indicated incomplete sequencing despite the large sequencing depth. Estimated clonotype richness was generally larger for naive than for memory subsets. Around 5% of naive CD4, 3% to 4% of naive CD8, about 2.1% of memory CD4, and about 0.4% of memory CD8 clonotypes were shared across several donors.

Comment on this clone: Its binding antigen is unknown. Qualities for individual bases were not recorded, and no much larger clone is one base off.

CD8 naive samples consisted of CD45RO-negative cells that were positively selected for CCR7, yielding a CD45RA+CCR7+ population without TemRA cells. Healthy HIV-negative adults with no recently reported acute infections or vaccinations were included as donors. Only Caucasian adults living in Nashville, Tennessee, USA were represented among the donors. After blood collection by leukapheresis, PBMCs were isolated using Ficoll-Histopaque density gradient centrifugation and then cryopreserved in the vapor phase of liquid nitrogen. Purity and quantity of every magnetically sorted T cell population were checked by analytical flow cytometry. Each sorted fraction had its genomic DNA isolated and then quantified by UV absorbance on a Nanodrop 2000c. There are 15 amino acids in the CDR3, from cysteine to phenylalanine inclusive. Of the read, only the CDR3 DNA is kept; its 45 bases are in frame from base 1. The junction shows trimming of 1 base on V and 8 bases on J, plus 17 bases between the germline ends. According to the germline V gene (reference sequence), CDR1 reads SEHNR and CDR2 reads FQNEAQ.

Using the deep immunoSEQ assay, multiplex PCR amplified TCR CDR3 regions from genomic DNA. Extracted genomic DNA from each cell subset was distributed evenly across all wells of several immunoSEQ 96-well plates, and each plate was treated as a replicate. For sorted subsets, each replicate PCR was loaded with roughly 200 ng genomic DNA, equivalent to some 27,000 T cell genomes. The purified libraries were quantified using a Qubit 3.0 fluorometer, sized with a Bioanalyzer 2100, and then quantified again using the KAPA Library Quantification kit. Each immunoSEQ 96-well plate was sequenced on its own single-read 150-cycle Illumina NextSeq 550 flow cell. The paper's data handling went like this. Because the immunoSEQ output included only junctional sequences and no quality scores, the filtering could not be the same as the filtering used for full-length reads. To assign V/J genes and CDR3, sequences were annotated using PyIR, a Python wrapper for IgBLAST v1.9, with IMGT germline references. Any read was removed if the V/J assignment was weak (E-value above 1e-6), the CDR3 was missing, or the read contained stop codons, out-of-frame junctions, or ambiguous translated residues. V3J clonotypes were defined as sequences sharing an identical inferred V gene, J gene, and CDR3 amino acid sequence. To compute the percentage overlap between repertoires, the number of shared unique clonotypes was divided by the size of the smaller repertoire. Repertoire richness was assessed with RTK rarefaction, the Chao1 estimator, and Recon v2.1 estimates of unobserved clonotypes. For all TCRbeta clonotypes obtained by the gDNA method from a few donors, generation probabilities were computed with OLGA. TCRdb holds this immuneACCESS table with in-frame rearrangements only. Some clones are missing; in checked studies, unresolved V genes explain under half, and the rest has no known cause. V, J and clone size derive from that table, while D and trimming were established from the DNA sequence. The sample table contains a few hundred thousand clones; only one count was recorded for about 95% of them. The ten largest clones take up 0.085% to 0.11% of the sample.

The sequence joins TRBV7-9 to TRBJ1-2, with the D segment identity uncertain. This clonotype was obtained from a woman in her thirties in good health. The sequenced material came from naive CD8+ T cells sorted from blood. The cell subset or site label on this specimen signifies: CD45RA+CCR7+. The CDR3 protein is CASSLGSPSRVGYTF. The DNA is as follows: TGTGCCAGCAGCTTAGGCAGCCCGTCCCGGGTGGGCTACACCTTC.